What follows are 7 T cell receptor beta chains derived from one specimen sequenced in a study of T cells of healthy individuals. In TCRdb, the 5' RACE reads were re-called with MiXCR into one record per CDR3 protein. The sample has 53,000 or so distinct CDR3 sequences; about 15% are singletons. Receptors originate from a human donor in good health.

The chain links TRBV29-1 to TRBJ1-1; D is uncertain. Trimming shortened V by 7 bases and J by 0 bases, and 15 bases separated the two germline ends. Germline lookup yields CDR1 SQVTM and CDR2 ANQGSEA. The CDR3 length is 14 residues. This CDR3 reads CSALGNTLNTEAFF. CDR3 DNA sequence: TGCAGCGCCCTAGGTAATACTTTGAACACTGAAGCTTTCTTT. Combining the CDR3 with reference TRBV29-1 and TRBJ1-1 gives the whole variable domain SAVISQKPSRDICQRGTSLTIQCQVDSQVTMMFWYRQQPGQSLTLIATANQGSEATYESGFVIDKFPISRPNLTFSTLTVSNMSPEDSSIYLCSALGNTLNTEAFFGQGTRLTVV.

This clonotype showed up just a few times. This chain uses TRBV30 with TRBJ2-1; D is undetermined. The germline gives CDR1 GTSNPN, CDR2 SVGIG (reference sequence). The CDR3 is made up of 11 amino acids. V lost 0 bases to trimming and J lost 8 bases, with 5 bases between them. The CDR3 nucleotides are TGTGCCTGGAGTGTACTCCATGAGCAGTTCTTC. Protein product: CAWSVLHEQFF.

This clonotype was recorded at least ten times. The rearrangement uses TRBV30 and TRBJ2-5; TRBD2 matches at 8 bases. V was pared by 4 bases and J by 13 bases, with 14 bases of the junction left unmatched. Germline V CDR1 and CDR2: GTSNPN, SVGIG (reference sequence). The CDR3 spans 13 residues. This CDR3 reads CAWTREGTLGAYF. CDR3 DNA: TGTGCCTGGACCCGGGAGGGAACCCTTGGTGCGTACTTC.

This clonotype was counted at least ten times. The genes are TRBV4-3 and TRBJ1-1; perhaps TRBD1 as D (5 bases). V was cut by 0 bases and J by 0 bases, with 11 bases left in between. Germline V CDR1 and CDR2: LGHNA, YSLEER. This CDR3 comprises 16 residues. In DNA, the CDR3 is TGCGCCAGCAGCCAAGATCCGGGGGTGGTGAACACTGAAGCTTTCTTT. It translates to CASSQDPGVVNTEAFF.

This clonotype was seen repeatedly, ten times or more. The chain couples TRBV9 to TRBJ2-5, with D perhaps matching TRBD1 (6 bases). CDR3 length: 14 amino acids. V was clipped by 0 bases and J by 5 bases, with 11 bases between them. Germline V CDR1 and CDR2: SGDLS, YYNGEE. The CDR3 bases are TGTGCCAGCAGCGTAGCTGGGACATATGAGACCCAGTACTTC. It translates to CASSVAGTYETQYF. The full variable domain, its missing parts supplied by reference TRBV9 and TRBJ2-5, is DSGVTQTPKHLITATGQRVTLRCSPRSGDLSVYWYQQSLDQGLQFLIQYYNGEERAKGNILERFSAQQFPDLHSELNLSSLELGDSALYFCASSVAGTYETQYFGPGTRLLVL.

This clonotype was counted ten times or more. CDR3 nucleotides: TGTGCCAGCAGTGACGCTAGAAACGAGCAGTACTTC. Its translation: CASSDARNEQYF. The rearrangement links TRBV25-1 to TRBJ2-7; no clear D. Per the germline V gene, CDR1 is MGHDK and CDR2 is SYGVNS. The CDR3 runs to 12 residues. V was cut by 3 bases and J by 5 bases, with 8 bases left in between.

This clonotype was seen repeatedly, ten times or more. The gene calls are TRBV7-3 and TRBJ2-7; maybe TRBD2 (6 bases). CDR3 size: 14 residues. Germline values: CDR1 SGHTA, CDR2 FQGTGA. Trimming removed 1 base from V and 2 bases from J, with 9 bases in between. CDR3 loop: CASSLIAGTYEQYF. The CDR3 DNA reads as TGTGCCAGCAGCTTAATCGCGGGAACCTACGAGCAGTACTTC.